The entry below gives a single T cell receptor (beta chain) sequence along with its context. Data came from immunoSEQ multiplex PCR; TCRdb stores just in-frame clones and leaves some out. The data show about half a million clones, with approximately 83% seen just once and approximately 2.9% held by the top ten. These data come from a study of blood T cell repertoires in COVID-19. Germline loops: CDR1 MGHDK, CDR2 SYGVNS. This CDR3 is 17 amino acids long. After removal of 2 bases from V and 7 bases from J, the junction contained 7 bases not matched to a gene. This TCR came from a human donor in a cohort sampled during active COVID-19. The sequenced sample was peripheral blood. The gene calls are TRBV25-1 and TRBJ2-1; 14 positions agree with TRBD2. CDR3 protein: CASSEATGLAGVNEQFF. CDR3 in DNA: TGTGCCAGCAGTGAAGCGACGGGACTAGCGGGAGTGAATGAGCAGTTCTTC.